Shown below are 21 T cell receptor beta chains from a single sample sequenced in a study of OX40 agonist ivuxolimab in advanced cancers. Profiled with immunoSEQ multiplex PCR; TCRdb holds only in-frame clones, not every one. The repertoire holds about 55,000 clones, approximately 83% seen once, with 10% to 15% in the top ten. The sample consisted of CD4+ or CD8+ T cells sorted from blood, taken in a trial of the OX40 agonist ivuxolimab. Receptor source: an adult with an advanced solid tumor such as melanoma, head and neck, liver or kidney cancer.

J is TRBJ2-4 and V is TRBV21-1; the DNA was not used to check the table's D call, TRBD1. TRBV21-1 is an annotated pseudogene. This CDR3 is 20 amino acids long. The CDR3 loop is CASSKSEGYVLDRGKNIQYF. The CDR3 coding sequence is TGTGCCAGCAGCAAAAGCGAAGGTTATGTCTTGGACAGGGGGAAAAACATTCAGTACTTC.

CDR3 region: CASSFSGIYEQYF. CDR3 DNA: TGTGCCAGCAGCTTTTCAGGGATCTACGAGCAGTACTTC. This sequence joins TRBV7-8 and TRBJ2-7, with TRBD1 as a possible D gene (5 bases). The CDR3 extends over 13 amino acids. Germline assignment: CDR1 SGHVS and CDR2 FQNEAQ. The V gene lost 3 bases and the J gene lost 3 bases, with 9 bases spanning the gap.

V gene TRBV9 combines with J gene TRBJ1-5; TRBD1 is a possible D gene (6 bases). Germline values: CDR1 SGDLS, CDR2 YYNGEE. The CDR3 contains 16 residues. V was shortened by 3 bases and J by 3 bases, with 16 bases between the two germline ends. CDR3 nucleotide sequence: TGTGCCAGCAGCGCCGGTGGGGACACCTACAATCAGCCCCAGCATTTT. Translation gives CASSAGGDTYNQPQHF.

The rearrangement joins TRBV4-3 to TRBJ2-5; perhaps TRBD1 as D (6 bases). Gene TRBJ2-7 matches the end of the DNA better, so the J call may be wrong. From germline, CDR1 is LGHNA and CDR2 YSLEER. The CDR3 has 13 residues. Here the CDR3 DNA reads TGCGCCAGCAGCCACAGGGGTTCCTACGAGCAGTACTTC. Amino acid sequence: CASSHRGSYEQYF.

This clone came up a few times. The chain joins TRBV11-2 to TRBJ1-1, with a tentative D call TRBD1 (6 bases). Trimming pared 5 bases from V and 1 base from J, leaving 8 bases between. CDR3 length equals 13 residues. CDR1 SGHAT and CDR2 FQNNGV come from the germline V gene. Written as DNA, the CDR3 is TGTGCCAGCAGCCGGACAGCGAACACTGAAGCTTTCTTT. Translation gives CASSRTANTEAFF.

This sequence joins TRBV5-6 and TRBJ1-5; D not resolved. CDR1 is SGHDT, CDR2 YYEEEE, per germline. This CDR3 contains 14 residues. V was shortened by 1 base and J by 5 bases, with 10 bases between the two germline ends. The CDR3 reads CASSLSGGHQPQHF. DNA for the CDR3: TGTGCCAGCAGCTTGTCTGGAGGGCATCAGCCCCAGCATTTT.

This sequence joins TRBV5-4 and TRBJ1-1, with TRBD1 matching 9 bases. V shed 0 bases, J shed 1 base, and the junction held 1 base outside the gene matches. Germline assignment: CDR1 SGHNT and CDR2 YYREEE (reference sequence). The CDR3 loop spans 15 amino acids. The CDR3 loop is CASSLEGQGNTEAFF. As DNA, the CDR3 is TGTGCCAGCAGCTTGGAGGGACAGGGGAACACTGAAGCTTTCTTT. Together with reference TRBV5-4 and TRBJ1-1, the CDR3 gives the full variable domain: ETGVTQSPTHLIKTRGQQVTLRCSSQSGHNTVSWYQQALGQGPQFIFQYYREEENGRGNFPPRFSGLQFPNYSSELNVNALELDDSALYLCASSLEGQGNTEAFFGQGTRLTVV.

The chain recombines TRBV6-1 with TRBJ2-7; TRBD1 aligns across 10 bases. CDR3 length: 15 amino acids. Germline values: CDR1 MNHNS, CDR2 SASEGT. After removal of 10 bases from V and 4 bases from J, the junction contained 13 bases not matched to a gene. CDR3 sequence reads: CATDPRTGGRYEQYF. CDR3 DNA sequence: TGTGCCACCGATCCCCGGACAGGGGGTCGATACGAGCAGTACTTC.

The chain links TRBV4-1 to TRBJ2-7; D gene uncertain. Between the trimmed V and J ends, which lost 3 bases and 4 bases, there was a span of 10 bases. Germline lookup yields CDR1 MGHRA and CDR2 YSYEKL. The CDR3 sequence is 13 residues long. The CDR3 is CASSHLGSYEQYF. CDR3 coding DNA: TGCGCCAGCAGCCACCTGGGAAGTTACGAGCAGTACTTC.

The chain carries TRBV6-6 and TRBJ1-1; D is perhaps TRBD1 (5 bases). V was cut by 5 bases and J by 1 base, with 17 bases left in between. From germline, CDR1 is MNHNY and CDR2 SVGAGI (reference sequence). The CDR3 runs to 16 residues. CDR3 nucleotide sequence: TGTGCCAGCAGTCCCCTGAGGGGTTTTGAGAACACTGAAGCTTTCTTT. It yields the protein CASSPLRGFENTEAFF.

The chain combines TRBV5-6 with TRBJ2-5, with D maybe TRBD1 (6 bases). The J call could be wrong; TRBJ2-7 is a better fit for the DNA end. This CDR3 comprises 16 residues. Germline V lookup: CDR1 SGHDT, CDR2 YYEEEE. The DNA for the CDR3 is TGTGCCAGCAGAGTGGCGGACAGCATCCCTCCCTACGAGCAGTACTTC. Protein product: CASRVADSIPPYEQYF.

This chain uses TRBV29-1 with TRBJ1-1; TRBD1 agrees at 8 bases. Losses at the gene ends were 5 bases for V and 1 base for J; bases not matched to a gene: 3. The CDR3 is 13 amino acids. CDR1 is SQVTM, CDR2 ANQGSEA, per germline. CDR3 residues: CSVLTGENTEAFF. In nucleotides, the CDR3 is TGCAGCGTTCTGACAGGGGAGAACACTGAAGCTTTCTTT.

This chain joins TRBV2 and TRBJ2-3, with a tentative D call TRBD2 (5 bases). The CDR3 consists of 16 residues. CDR1 is SNHLY and CDR2 is FYNNEI in the germline V gene. The V end was cut by 6 bases, the J end by 14 bases, with 30 bases between. The CDR3 region is CASRVPLVGAVLAGYF. CDR3 DNA: TGTGCCAGCAGGGTCCCTCTAGTGGGAGCAGTGTTGGCCGGGTATTTT.

The V gene is TRBV4-3, the J gene TRBJ2-1; possibly TRBD2 for D (6 bases). V dropped 4 bases and J dropped 7 bases, with 17 bases sitting between them. The CDR3 consists of 15 residues. Looked up from germline, CDR1 is LGHNA and CDR2 is YSLEER. CDR3 sequence (DNA): TGCGCCAGCAGCCCCCAATGGACGGCGGGGAATGAGCAGTTCTTC. This translates into CASSPQWTAGNEQFF.

The genes are TRBV27 and TRBJ2-1; tentatively, D is TRBD2 (7 bases). The CDR3 has 16 residues. The V gene's germline CDR1 is MNHEY and CDR2 SMNVEV (reference sequence). With 3 bases removed from V and 6 bases from J, the gap between germline ends came to 18 bases. The CDR3, as DNA: TGTGCCAGCAGTTTGATAGGGGGGGGGCCGGGCAATGAGCAGTTCTTC. This translates into CASSLIGGGPGNEQFF.

This chain connects TRBV13 to TRBJ2-1, with 15 nucleotides matching TRBD2. V was clipped by 5 bases and J by 4 bases; unmatched bases: 6. The CDR3 totals 17 residues. Germline V gives CDR1 PRHDT, CDR2 FYEKMQ (reference sequence). CDR3 nucleotides: TGTGCCAGCAGCGCGGGTGGACTAGCGGGGGGGTACAATGAGCAGTTCTTC. Its translation: CASSAGGLAGGYNEQFF. Based on the CDR3 plus reference TRBV13 and TRBJ2-1, the full variable domain is AAGVIQSPRHLIKEKRETATLKCYPIPRHDTVYWYQQGPGQDPQFLISFYEKMQSDKGSIPDRFSAQQFSDYHSELNMSSLELGDSALYFCASSAGGLAGGYNEQFFGPGTRLTVL.

This clone was seen more than once but under ten times. The V and J genes are TRBV9 and TRBJ1-3, with D possibly being TRBD1 (5 bases). V was shortened by 4 bases and J by 4 bases, with 15 bases between the two germline ends. This CDR3 has 15 amino acids. Per the germline V gene, CDR1 is SGDLS and CDR2 is YYNGEE. CDR3 protein: CASSLFRDSGNTIYF. CDR3 coding DNA: TGTGCCAGCAGCTTATTCAGGGATTCCGGAAACACCATATATTTT.

V gene TRBV4-3 combines with J gene TRBJ2-5; D not resolved. The V end was cut by 2 bases, the J end by 7 bases, with 14 bases between. Germline values: CDR1 LGHNA, CDR2 YSLEER. The CDR3 length is 14 residues. CDR3 in DNA: TGCGCCAGCAGCCAATTCCGGGCCGACGGGACCCAGTACTTC. This translates into CASSQFRADGTQYF.

This rearrangement joins TRBV7-6 to TRBJ2-2; a weak D match, TRBD1 (6 bases). The germline gives CDR1 SGHVS, CDR2 FNYEAQ. Trimming left V 10 bases short and J 4 bases short, with 13 bases between. The CDR3 spans 13 residues. CDR3 in amino acids: CAIAQGITGELFF. DNA for the CDR3: TGTGCCATTGCCCAGGGGATCACCGGGGAGCTGTTTTTT.

J is TRBJ1-2 and V is TRBV6-5, with D tentatively TRBD1 (6 bases). This CDR3 has 14 residues. Germline V lookup: CDR1 MNHEY, CDR2 SVGAGI. V lost 2 bases, J lost 8 bases, and 15 bases lay in between. The chain's CDR3 is CASSYAPGGQGYTF. DNA of the CDR3: TGTGCCAGCAGTTACGCGCCGGGTGGACAGGGCTACACCTTC.

This chain uses TRBV9 with TRBJ2-3; TRBD1 agrees at 7 bases. The trim removed 3 bases at V and 0 bases at J, leaving 7 bases unmatched. The CDR3 covers 16 residues. Germline V lookup: CDR1 SGDLS, CDR2 YYNGEE. CDR3 DNA sequence: TGTGCCAGCAGCGACAATCCGGGACAGAGCACAGATACGCAGTATTTT. Its translation is CASSDNPGQSTDTQYF.